This is a list of T cell receptor beta chains from one sample in a study of long-term antiretroviral therapy in people with HIV. Libraries were prepared by immunoSEQ multiplex PCR; TCRdb keeps only in-frame clonotypes and omits some of them. The sample records around 4,500 clones, about 88% being singletons. The sample was unsorted PBMCs, taken 1.3 years after starting antiretroviral therapy. The receptors stem from a woman aged 50 to 65 with HIV. Each CDR3 is given with its conserved first and last residue. The D gene is left open where the match is weak. Clone size is not always given. Where it is, it says once, few, many or a class for expanded clones.

cdr3_aa: CSVATLLTDTQYF
cdr3_nt: TGCAGCGTTGCGACTCTCCTCACAGATACGCAGTATTTT
j_call: TRBJ2-3
clone_size: .
v_call: TRBV29-1
d_call: .

cdr3_aa: CASSRTSGGTDTQYF
cdr3_nt: TGTGCCAGCAGTCGGACTAGCGGGGGCACAGATACGCAGTATTTT
j_call: TRBJ2-3
clone_size: .
v_call: TRBV6-5
d_call: TRBD2

cdr3_aa: CASSESGAVTNNQPQHF
cdr3_nt: TGCGCCAGCAGTGAGTCCGGGGCTGTTACTAATAATCAGCCCCAGCATTTT
j_call: TRBJ1-5
clone_size: .
v_call: TRBV10-1
d_call: .

cdr3_aa: CASTGSWMEDTQYF
cdr3_nt: TGTGCCAGTACGGGATCCTGGATGGAGGATACGCAGTATTTT
j_call: TRBJ2-3
clone_size: .
v_call: TRBV19
d_call: .

cdr3_aa: CASNDGYNEQFF
cdr3_nt: TGTGCCAGCAATGACGGTTACAATGAGCAGTTCTTC
j_call: TRBJ2-1
clone_size: .
v_call: TRBV2
d_call: .

cdr3_aa: CASTHPDYGYTF
cdr3_nt: TGTGCCAGCACTCACCCAGATTATGGCTACACCTTC
j_call: TRBJ1-2
clone_size: .
v_call: TRBV6-5
d_call: .

cdr3_aa: CASSIPQTRGVSGANVLTF
cdr3_nt: TGTGCCAGTAGTATACCTCAGACGAGGGGGGTGTCTGGGGCCAACGTCCTGACTTTC
j_call: TRBJ2-6
clone_size: .
v_call: TRBV19
d_call: .

cdr3_aa: CASSYRATNLEQYF
cdr3_nt: TGCGCCAGCAGCTACCGGGCTACTAATCTCGAGCAGTACTTC
j_call: TRBJ2-7
clone_size: .
v_call: TRBV4-1
d_call: .

cdr3_aa: CSAIRADTQYF
cdr3_nt: TGCAGTGCTATCCGAGCAGATACGCAGTATTTT
j_call: TRBJ2-3
clone_size: few
v_call: TRBV20-1
d_call: .

cdr3_aa: CASSRLKGTGSTDTQYF
cdr3_nt: TGCGCCAGCAGTCGTCTTAAGGGCACGGGTTCAACAGATACGCAGTATTTT
j_call: TRBJ2-3
clone_size: .
v_call: TRBV23-1
d_call: .

cdr3_aa: CASSPSGTNQPQHF
cdr3_nt: TGTGCCAGCAGTCCCTCGGGGACCAATCAGCCCCAGCATTTT
j_call: TRBJ1-5
clone_size: .
v_call: TRBV6-5
d_call: .

cdr3_aa: CASSESHYNEQFF
cdr3_nt: TGCGCCAGCAGTGAGTCCCACTACAATGAGCAGTTCTTC
j_call: TRBJ2-1
clone_size: few
v_call: TRBV10-2
d_call: .

cdr3_aa: CSVKPGGTSTDTQYF
cdr3_nt: TGCAGCGTTAAACCAGGGGGTACTAGCACAGATACGCAGTATTTT
j_call: TRBJ2-3
clone_size: .
v_call: TRBV29-1
d_call: TRBD1

cdr3_aa: CASSLGQNQPQHF
cdr3_nt: TGTGCCAGCAGCTTAGGACAAAATCAGCCCCAGCATTTT
j_call: TRBJ1-5
clone_size: few
v_call: TRBV11-2
d_call: .

cdr3_aa: CASSVPGTGLDTQYF
cdr3_nt: TGTGCCAGCAGTGTCCCGGGGACAGGGCTGGATACGCAGTATTTT
j_call: TRBJ2-3
clone_size: .
v_call: TRBV6-1
d_call: TRBD1

cdr3_aa: CASSEKTVSSGNTIYF
cdr3_nt: TGTGCCAGCTCAGAGAAGACAGTCAGCTCTGGAAACACCATATATTTT
j_call: TRBJ1-3
clone_size: .
v_call: TRBV18
d_call: .

cdr3_aa: CASSRRQGNHNEQFF
cdr3_nt: TGTGCCAGCAGCCGTCGACAGGGGAACCACAATGAGCAGTTCTTC
j_call: TRBJ2-1
clone_size: once
v_call: TRBV7-9
d_call: TRBD1

cdr3_aa: CASRDPGQSSYNEQFF
cdr3_nt: TGTGCCAGTAGGGACCCGGGACAGAGCTCCTACAATGAGCAGTTCTTC
j_call: TRBJ2-1
clone_size: .
v_call: TRBV19
d_call: TRBD1

cdr3_aa: CSVVASGGHPYEQYF
cdr3_nt: TGCAGCGTTGTGGCTAGCGGGGGGCACCCCTACGAGCAGTACTTC
j_call: TRBJ2-7
clone_size: .
v_call: TRBV29-1
d_call: TRBD2

cdr3_aa: CASRTLTREQYF
cdr3_nt: TGTGCCAGCAGGACCCTCACTAGGGAGCAGTACTTC
j_call: TRBJ2-7
clone_size: .
v_call: TRBV6-5
d_call: .

cdr3_aa: CASSPGDAKNIQYF
cdr3_nt: TGTGCCAGCAGCCCAGGGGACGCCAAAAACATTCAGTACTTC
j_call: TRBJ2-4
clone_size: .
v_call: TRBV7-9
d_call: .

cdr3_aa: CSATGAETQYF
cdr3_nt: TGCAGTGCCACAGGGGCAGAGACCCAGTACTTC
j_call: TRBJ2-5
clone_size: .
v_call: TRBV20-1
d_call: TRBD1

cdr3_aa: CASSLAGAYNEQFF
cdr3_nt: TGTGCCAGCAGTTTAGCGGGGGCCTACAATGAGCAGTTCTTC
j_call: TRBJ2-1
clone_size: .
v_call: TRBV27
d_call: TRBD2

cdr3_aa: CASSLANRHPTEAFF
cdr3_nt: TGTGCCAGCAGCTTAGCGAACCGACATCCCACTGAAGCTTTCTTT
j_call: TRBJ1-1
clone_size: .
v_call: TRBV7-2
d_call: .

cdr3_aa: CASSLTASGWDEQFF
cdr3_nt: TGTGCCAGCAGCTTAACGGCTAGCGGGTGGGATGAGCAGTTCTTC
j_call: TRBJ2-1
clone_size: .
v_call: TRBV7-3
d_call: TRBD2

cdr3_aa: CASSLGVIAGSTYNEQFF
cdr3_nt: TGTGCCAGCAGCTTGGGGGTTATAGCGGGAAGTACCTACAATGAGCAGTTCTTC
j_call: TRBJ2-1
clone_size: .
v_call: TRBV5-6
d_call: TRBD2

cdr3_aa: CASSSVWESSDTQYF
cdr3_nt: TGCGCCAGCAGCTCCGTTTGGGAGAGCTCAGATACGCAGTATTTT
j_call: TRBJ2-3
clone_size: .
v_call: TRBV5-1
d_call: .

cdr3_aa: CASSFGTGGDEQYF
cdr3_nt: TGTGCCAGCAGTTTCGGGACAGGGGGAGACGAGCAGTACTTC
j_call: TRBJ2-7
clone_size: .
v_call: TRBV27
d_call: TRBD1

cdr3_aa: CASSFLGESTDTQYF
cdr3_nt: TGTGCCAGCAGCTTTTTGGGGGAAAGCACAGATACGCAGTATTTT
j_call: TRBJ2-3
clone_size: .
v_call: TRBV5-6
d_call: .

cdr3_aa: CASSLDRETQYF
cdr3_nt: TGTGCCAGCAGCTTAGATCGAGAGACCCAGTACTTC
j_call: TRBJ2-5
clone_size: .
v_call: TRBV7-3
d_call: .

cdr3_aa: CASSYEGGTEAFF
cdr3_nt: TGTGCCAGCAGTTACGAGGGAGGGACTGAAGCTTTCTTT
j_call: TRBJ1-1
clone_size: .
v_call: TRBV6-5
d_call: .

cdr3_aa: CASSPLTSTSDTPYNEQFF
cdr3_nt: TGTGCCAGCTCACCTCTAACCTCGACCTCGGATACTCCATACAATGAGCAGTTCTTC
j_call: TRBJ2-1
clone_size: .
v_call: TRBV18
d_call: .

cdr3_aa: CASSQETLTGELFF
cdr3_nt: TGTGCCAGCAGCCAAGAGACCCTAACCGGGGAGCTGTTTTTT
j_call: TRBJ2-2
clone_size: once
v_call: TRBV4-2
d_call: .

cdr3_aa: CASSLGFGQASPFFGYTF
cdr3_nt: TGCGCCAGCAGCTTGGGATTCGGGCAGGCCTCCCCGTTCTTTGGCTACACCTTC
j_call: TRBJ1-2
clone_size: few
v_call: TRBV5-1
d_call: .

cdr3_aa: CASSLDSIGAATYNEQFF
cdr3_nt: TGTGCCAGCAGCTTAGATAGTATTGGAGCAGCGACCTACAATGAGCAGTTCTTC
j_call: TRBJ2-1
clone_size: .
v_call: TRBV11-2
d_call: .

cdr3_aa: CASSPPSGWDTQYF
cdr3_nt: TGTGCCAGCTCACCACCCTCTGGATGGGATACGCAGTATTTT
j_call: TRBJ2-3
clone_size: .
v_call: TRBV18
d_call: .

cdr3_aa: CASSLTGPGGRGNTQYF
cdr3_nt: TGTGCCAGCAGCTTAACGGGGCCGGGGGGGCGAGGAAATACGCAGTATTTT
j_call: TRBJ2-3
clone_size: .
v_call: TRBV11-3
d_call: TRBD2

cdr3_aa: CASSLDSANTEAFF
cdr3_nt: TGTGCCAGTAGTCTAGACAGCGCTAACACTGAAGCTTTCTTT
j_call: TRBJ1-1
clone_size: few
v_call: TRBV19
d_call: .

cdr3_aa: CASSEPGKADTQYF
cdr3_nt: TGTGCCAGCAGTGAGCCAGGGAAGGCAGATACGCAGTATTTT
j_call: TRBJ2-3
clone_size: once
v_call: TRBV25-1
d_call: .

cdr3_aa: CASSYSHRDRGYEQYF
cdr3_nt: TGTGCCAGCAGTTACTCTCACCGGGACAGGGGATACGAGCAGTACTTC
j_call: TRBJ2-7
clone_size: few
v_call: TRBV6-6
d_call: TRBD1

cdr3_aa: CASNVAGNYGYTF
cdr3_nt: TGTGCCAGCAACGTAGCCGGGAACTATGGCTACACCTTC
j_call: TRBJ1-2
clone_size: .
v_call: TRBV2
d_call: .